Sequencing of this T cell receptor (beta chain) was carried out in a study of blood T cell repertoires in COVID-19. Study background: Sites across the United States, Italy and Spain contributed samples from acute and convalescent COVID-19. T cells, B-cell-depleted T cells, or PBMCs provided the cDNA or gDNA that served as material.

This CDR3 has 13 residues. Germline loops: CDR1 MNHEY, CDR2 SVGEGT. With 2 bases removed from V and 5 bases from J, the gap between germline ends came to 9 bases. Study processing details: For nucleated cells, counts were estimated from reference gene primer amplification. Profiling relied on immunoSEQ multiplex PCR, and the TCRdb table lists in-frame clones only, not all of them. Clone size and the V and J calls come from that table; the DNA yielded D and trimming. This sample has about 45,000 clones, with approximately 91% found just once. This TCR was recovered from a human donor in a cohort sampled during active COVID-19. The chain employs TRBV6-2 or TRBV6-3 and TRBJ1-2, with D unresolved. Input material: peripheral blood. The CDR3 region has the DNA TGTGCCAGCAGTTACCGCCTCACATATGGCTACACCTTC. Translating it yields CASSYRLTYGYTF.